The clone carrying this T cell receptor (beta chain) was picked up a small number of times. TCRdb reprocessed the RT-PCR reads with MiXCR, giving one entry per CDR3 protein. The sample comprises about 700,000 distinct CDR3 sequences, around 14% of which are singletons, and roughly 3.6% rests with the top ten. Germline V gene lookup returns CDR1 SGHRS and CDR2 YFSETQ. Unmatched junction bases numbered 2, after V lost 1 base and J lost 6 bases. CDR3 length equals 13 residues. The chain is built from TRBV5-1 and TRBJ2-5, with 8 bases aligning to TRBD1. The TCR was taken from a female donor in good health, serving as a healthy control. What was sequenced was memory CD4+ T cells from blood. CDR3 region: CASSLTGGQTQYF. The CDR3 bases are TGCGCCAGCAGCTTGACAGGGGGACAGACCCAGTACTTC.